One and the same sample provided the 24 T cell receptor beta chains below, sequenced in a study of blood T cell repertoires in COVID-19. The method was immunoSEQ multiplex PCR; TCRdb's version includes in-frame clones alone and lacks a portion of them. The repertoire holds 250,000 or so clones, 85% to 95% seen once, with 2.5% to 3% in the top ten. The sample was PBMCs or T cells enriched from blood (not recorded which). These receptors originate from a man aged 35 to 55 who had been exposed to COVID-19.

The chain recombines TRBV5-4 with TRBJ2-5; 14 bases align to TRBD2. V gave up 3 bases and J gave up 10 bases; unmatched junction bases: 8. Germline V CDR1 and CDR2: SGHNT, YYREEE (reference sequence). CDR3 length equals 15 residues. The chain's CDR3 is CASSSGLAGGLNQYF. The DNA for the CDR3 is TGTGCCAGCAGCTCTGGACTAGCGGGGGGTTTGAACCAGTACTTC.

This clone has only a few counts. The chain employs TRBV7-3 and TRBJ2-7; D not certain. The CDR3 length is 14 residues. The V gene's germline CDR1 is SGHTA and CDR2 FQGTGA. The V end was cut by 2 bases, the J end by 0 bases, with 8 bases between. The CDR3 nucleotides read TGTGCCAGCAGCTTACCTCCCTTCTCCTACGAGCAGTACTTC. Its protein is CASSLPPFSYEQYF.

This CDR3 is CASSQMSGQNSPLHF. The CDR3 DNA is TGTGCCAGCAGCCAAATGTCAGGGCAGAATTCACCCCTCCACTTT. The J gene is TRBJ1-6, the V gene TRBV3-1 (or the pseudogene TRBV3-2), with a tentative D call TRBD1 (5 bases). Trimming shortened V by 2 bases and J by 7 bases, and 12 bases separated the two germline ends. CDR3 length: 15 residues. The germline CDR1 and CDR2 sequences are LGHDT and YNNKEL (reference sequence).

This chain joins TRBV7-2 and TRBJ1-5; TRBD1 might be the D (6 bases). Trimming stripped 5 bases from V and 3 bases from J, with 14 bases between. Germline V lookup: CDR1 SGHTA, CDR2 FQGNSA. The CDR3 consists of 15 residues. The DNA of the CDR3 is TGTGCCAGCAGCAACGGACAGTTTTCCAATCAGCCCCAGCATTTT. Translating gives CASSNGQFSNQPQHF.

As for this clone: The identical CDR3 is also encoded by other nucleotide sequences in the sample. The chain has TRBV12-3 or TRBV12-4 and TRBJ2-5; perhaps TRBD2 as D (5 bases). The CDR3 length is 13 residues. The germline V and J ends were trimmed by 2 bases and 5 bases, with 9 bases remaining between them. The CDR3 here is CASSLSGIETQYF. The CDR3 DNA reads TGTGCCAGCAGTTTATCCGGGATTGAGACCCAGTACTTC.

The table lists this clone with a few counts. The rearrangement links TRBV5-1 to TRBJ2-6, with 8 bases identical to TRBD2. This CDR3 has 17 amino acids. V dropped 4 bases and J dropped 2; count of bases not matched to a gene: 8. Germline V gene lookup returns CDR1 SGHRS and CDR2 YFSETQ. This CDR3 is CASSPLAGRAGANVLTF. In DNA form, the CDR3 reads TGCGCCAGCAGCCCACTAGCCGGGAGGGCTGGGGCCAACGTCCTGACTTTC.

J is TRBJ1-5 and V is TRBV2, with TRBD1 identical over 7 bases. The CDR3 runs 15 residues. After removal of 7 bases from V and 2 bases from J, the junction contained 8 bases not matched to a gene. Germline V gene data show CDR1 as SNHLY and CDR2 as FYNNEI. CDR3 DNA sequence: TGTGCCAGCATTCGGGACCAGGGGGGCAATCAGCCCCAGCATTTT. Its translation: CASIRDQGGNQPQHF.

The chain carries TRBV15 and TRBJ2-6, with 10 bases that match TRBD1. Germline values: CDR1 LNHNV, CDR2 YYDKDF (reference sequence). The CDR3 runs 17 residues. Trimming took 3 bases from V and 2 from J; bases not matched to a gene: 4. CDR3 sequence (DNA): TGTGCCACCAGCAGGGGGACAGGGGCGACTGGGGCCAACGTCCTGACTTTC. This encodes CATSRGTGATGANVLTF.

J is TRBJ2-7 and V is TRBV7-2; a possible D gene is TRBD2 (6 bases). Trimming cost V 5 bases and J 5 bases, with 16 bases left between them. Germline CDR1 SGHTA, CDR2 FQGNSA. This CDR3 comprises 14 residues. The CDR3 sequence: CASSPYGGSDEQYF. The CDR3 coding sequence is TGTGCCAGCAGCCCCTATGGGGGGTCCGACGAGCAGTACTTC.

The chain combines TRBV30 with TRBJ1-5; possible D gene TRBD1, 6 bases. Trimming removed 3 bases at V and 0 bases at J, with 6 bases between. The V gene's germline CDR1 is GTSNPN and CDR2 SVGIG (reference sequence). This CDR3 region has 13 residues. CDR3 sequence reads: CAWRGASNQPQHF. CDR3 coding DNA: TGTGCCTGGAGGGGGGCTAGCAATCAGCCCCAGCATTTT.

The chain employs TRBV12-5 and TRBJ2-1, with D possibly matching TRBD1 (5 bases). The CDR3 length is 14 residues. Trimming stripped 0 bases from V and 8 bases from J, with 11 bases between. Germline V CDR1 and CDR2: LGHNT, FRNRAP. CDR3 amino acids: CASGLVGQGDEQFF. CDR3 in DNA: TGTGCTAGTGGTTTGGTAGGGCAGGGCGATGAGCAGTTCTTC.

V and J are TRBV11-2 and TRBJ2-3; tentatively, D is TRBD2 (6 bases). The CDR3 is 13 amino acids. Germline CDR1 is SGHAT and CDR2 is FQNNGV. The ends were cut back, 4 bases at V and 3 bases at J, with 8 bases in the middle. The CDR3 protein is CASSSRGTDTQYF. In DNA form, the CDR3 reads TGTGCCAGCAGCTCCCGGGGGACAGATACGCAGTATTTT.

This rearrangement joins TRBV28 to TRBJ1-6, with D uncertain. CDR3 length: 13 residues. Germline lookup yields CDR1 MDHEN and CDR2 SYDVKM. The ends were cut back, 3 bases at V and 6 bases at J, with 6 bases in the middle. The CDR3 loop reads CASSFSPNSPLHF. The CDR3 DNA sequence: TGTGCCAGCAGTTTTTCTCCTAATTCACCCCTCCACTTT.

The rearrangement links TRBV2 to TRBJ2-3; 8 nucleotides match TRBD2. This CDR3 spans 13 amino acids. V was pared by 6 bases and J by 6 bases, with 5 bases of the junction left unmatched. Germline CDR1 SNHLY, CDR2 FYNNEI. The CDR3 nucleotides are TGTGCCAGCAGAGGCGGGGGGTCCGATACGCAGTATTTT. This encodes CASRGGGSDTQYF.

The chain links TRBV30 to TRBJ1-1, with D tentatively TRBD1 (5 bases). CDR1 is GTSNPN, CDR2 SVGIG, per germline (reference sequence). The CDR3 has 15 residues. The V end lost 3 bases, the J end lost 4 bases, and 18 bases lay between the germline ends. CDR3 region: CAWSYYFGGTTEAFF. CDR3 DNA sequence: TGTGCCTGGAGCTATTATTTTGGGGGGACCACTGAAGCTTTCTTT.

V is TRBV5-4 and J is TRBJ2-3, with TRBD2 matching over 7 bases. The trim removed 4 bases at V and 2 bases at J, leaving 4 bases unmatched. Germline CDR1 is SGHNT and CDR2 is YYREEE (reference sequence). The CDR3 is 14 residues long. CDR3 nucleotide sequence: TGTGCCAGCAGCCGGGGGGACCACACAGATACGCAGTATTTT. Translating it yields CASSRGDHTDTQYF.

The chain links TRBV10-1 to TRBJ2-7, with TRBD2 matching 11 bases. The CDR3 is 13 residues long. Looked up from germline, CDR1 is WNHNN and CDR2 is SYGVQD (reference sequence). V was clipped by 8 bases and J by 6 bases; unmatched bases: 6. CDR3 sequence reads: CASSSGRNSEQYF. The CDR3 nucleotides are TGCGCCAGCTCTAGCGGGAGGAACTCCGAGCAGTACTTC.

V is TRBV11-2 and J is TRBJ2-2; 7 nucleotides match TRBD2. The CDR3 runs to 17 residues. V lost 6 bases and J lost 4; bases outside the gene matches: 14. Germline CDR1 is SGHAT and CDR2 is FQNNGV. Here the CDR3 reads CASRTFSVGGTTGELFF. CDR3 nucleotide sequence: TGTGCCAGCAGAACCTTTTCAGTCGGGGGGACCACCGGGGAGCTGTTTTTT.

V usage is TRBV4-2 and J usage is TRBJ2-5; 10 bases are a match to TRBD2. The CDR3 length is 17 residues. With 0 bases clipped from V and 5 bases from J, the junction kept 9 bases outside the gene matches. CDR1 and CDR2 from the germline V gene are LGHNA and YNFKEQ. Here the CDR3 reads CASSQDWGAGGPETQYF. In nucleotides, the CDR3 is TGTGCCAGCAGCCAAGATTGGGGAGCGGGAGGGCCGGAGACCCAGTACTTC.

V is TRBV12-5 and J is TRBJ1-3; possible D gene TRBD1, 6 bases. The V end lost 1 base, the J end lost 2 bases, and 6 bases lay between the germline ends. The CDR3 extends over 14 amino acids. CDR1 LGHNT and CDR2 FRNRAP come from the germline V gene. The CDR3 DNA follows: TGTGCTAGTGGTTTGGACAGGGCTGGAAACACCATATATTTT. Its translation is CASGLDRAGNTIYF.

Remarks on this clone: Other nucleotide sequences in the sample specify the same CDR3. CDR3 in DNA: TGTGCCAGCAGCGCGGGACTAGCGGTCTCCTACGAGCAGTACTTC. This encodes CASSAGLAVSYEQYF. V usage is TRBV9 and J usage is TRBJ2-7, with TRBD2 identical over 11 bases. The CDR3 extends over 15 amino acids. Germline CDR1 and CDR2: SGDLS and YYNGEE. V dropped 3 bases and J dropped 0; count of bases not matched to a gene: 2.

The V call is TRBV29-1, the J call TRBJ2-1; 7 nucleotides agree with TRBD1. The CDR3 spans 16 residues. Per the germline V gene, CDR1 is SQVTM and CDR2 is ANQGSEA. V lost 0 bases and J lost 0; bases outside the gene matches: 5. The CDR3 DNA reads as TGCAGCGTTGAAGATTCGGACAGGAGCTCCTACAATGAGCAGTTCTTC. It specifies CSVEDSDRSSYNEQFF.

The count of this clone is one. V is TRBV6-5 and J is TRBJ2-3; 9 bases line up with TRBD2. Per the germline V gene, CDR1 is MNHEY and CDR2 is SVGAGI. The CDR3 is made up of 13 amino acids. Unmatched junction bases numbered 4, after V lost 8 bases and J lost 4 bases. Written as DNA, the CDR3 is TGTGCCAGCGCGAAGCGGGAGGCAGATACGCAGTATTTT. Amino acid sequence: CASAKREADTQYF.

The chain joins TRBV6-2 or TRBV6-3 to TRBJ2-1, with D perhaps TRBD1 (5 bases). V was cut by 4 bases and J by 5 bases, with 9 bases left in between. The CDR3 spans 13 residues. Germline CDR1 and CDR2: MNHEY and SVGEGT. CDR3 coding DNA: TGTGCCAGCAGTTCCCCAGGGCACAATGAGCAGTTCTTC. Translating it yields CASSSPGHNEQFF.